These 5 T cell receptor beta chains were sequenced from one sample in a study of monozygotic twins with inflammatory bowel disease. TCRdb reprocessed the 5' RACE reads, keeping one entry per CDR3 protein, no DNA. There are some 300,000 distinct CDR3 sequences in the sample, with over 5% held by the top ten. The sample comprised blood. All receptors come from a human donor with ulcerative colitis or Crohn's disease, or a healthy co-twin of an affected twin (not recorded which).

The J gene is TRBJ1-4, the V gene TRBV20-1; there is no DNA to check the TCRdb D call of TRBD1. CDR3 length equals 16 residues. Germline-derived CDR1 and CDR2 are DFQATT and SNEGSKA (reference sequence). The CDR3 protein is CSARDSFVPGNEKLFF.

The rearrangement links TRBV7-2 to TRBJ2-1. Germline-derived CDR1 and CDR2 are SGHTA and FQGNSA. The CDR3 has 16 residues. The CDR3 sequence is CASSLVTLSSYNEQFF.

The V call is TRBV3-1, the J call TRBJ2-1; TCRdb's D call of TRBD1 is untestable without DNA. Germline CDR1 reads LGHDT; CDR2 reads YNNKEL (reference sequence). The CDR3 has 17 amino acids. The CDR3 sequence: CASSPNLLGGGSNEQFF.

The chain is built from TRBV7-2 and TRBJ2-7; without DNA, the TCRdb call of TRBD1 cannot be checked. CDR1 and CDR2 (germline): SGHTA, FQGNSA. CDR3 length: 14 residues. CDR3 sequence reads: CASASGTVTYEQYF.

This sequence joins TRBV6-6 and TRBJ1-2. CDR3 length: 12 amino acids. Per the germline V gene, CDR1 is MNHNY and CDR2 is SVGAGI (reference sequence). The CDR3 loop reads CASRLADYGYTF.